These T cell receptor beta chains were read from a single sample in a study of shared clonotypes between healthy human individuals. TCRdb keeps only in-frame clones here, not all; method: immunoSEQ multiplex PCR. The table has 1.6 million or so clones, 98% seen once. Sequenced input: naive CD4+ T cells sorted from blood. Every receptor here comes from a man in his thirties or forties in good health. CDR3s include the opening cysteine and the closing phenylalanine or tryptophan. A D gene is named only where the DNA matches it firmly. Rows give clone size only sometimes, using once, few, many, or a class for an expanded clone.

clone size,J gene,D gene,V gene,CDR3 DNA,CDR3 protein
NA,TRBJ2-7,NA,TRBV7-2,TGTGCCAGCAGCTTAGCAGGGTCGCCCTACGAGCAGTACTTC,CASSLAGSPYEQYF
NA,TRBJ2-7,TRBD2,TRBV4-1,TGCGCCAGCAGCCAAGTGGTAGCGGGAGCCCTCTACGAGCAGTACTTC,CASSQVVAGALYEQYF
NA,TRBJ2-1,TRBD1,TRBV19,TGTGCCAGTAAAGATTTTGACAGGGTAAATGAGCAGTTCTTC,CASKDFDRVNEQFF
once,TRBJ1-2,NA,TRBV28,TGTGCCAGCAGCGTGGACGGGCTTTCCACCTTC,CASSVDGLSTF
NA,TRBJ2-7,NA,TRBV5-6,TGTGCCAGCAGCTCAGTTTACGAGCAGTACTTC,CASSSVYEQYF
NA,TRBJ2-7,TRBD1,TRBV9,TGTGCCAGCAGCGTAGCTGGGGACAGAGCCTACGAGCAGTACTTC,CASSVAGDRAYEQYF
NA,TRBJ2-1,NA,TRBV6-4,TGTGCCAGCAGTGACTCGAGACTAACCAATGAGCAGTTCTTC,CASSDSRLTNEQFF
NA,TRBJ1-1,NA,TRBV11-2,TGTGCCAGCAGCTTGGGATCTGAAGCTTTCTTT,CASSLGSEAFF
NA,TRBJ2-3,TRBD1,TRBV10-2,TGCGCCAGCTCCCGAGCGGACAGGGGCACAGATACGCAGTATTTT,CASSRADRGTDTQYF
NA,TRBJ2-5,TRBD2,TRBV28,TGTGCCAGCAGCTTGGGACTAGCGGGAGGTCAAGAGACCCAGTACTTC,CASSLGLAGGQETQYF
NA,TRBJ2-7,NA,TRBV11-3,TGTGCCAGCAGCTTAAACCCCGGGACCATCGGCGAGCAGTACTTC,CASSLNPGTIGEQYF
NA,TRBJ2-3,NA,TRBV5-4,TGTGCCAGCAGCTTGGTGGCGGGGATGGGAACAGATACGCAGTATTTT,CASSLVAGMGTDTQYF
NA,TRBJ1-4,NA,TRBV11-2,TGTGCCAGCAGCCCCGGGACCATAACGAATGAAAAACTGTTTTTT,CASSPGTITNEKLFF
NA,TRBJ1-5,TRBD1,TRBV10-2,TGCGCCAGCAGTGAGGGGATAACAGGGGGACAGCCCCAGCATTTT,CASSEGITGGQPQHF
NA,TRBJ1-3,NA,TRBV27,TGTGCCAGCAGTTTATCGGACTCTGGAAACACCATATATTTT,CASSLSDSGNTIYF
NA,TRBJ2-5,TRBD2,TRBV14,TGTGCCAGCAGCTATGGACTAGCGGGAGTGAAGAGGGAGACCCAGTACTTC,CASSYGLAGVKRETQYF
NA,TRBJ2-2,NA,TRBV6-1,TGTGCCAGCAGTACAGGGACCCGAAACACCGGGGAGCTGTTTTTT,CASSTGTRNTGELFF
NA,TRBJ1-5,NA,TRBV2,TGTGCCAGCAGCGTCGGTGGTTATAGCAATCAGCCCCAGCATTTT,CASSVGGYSNQPQHF
NA,TRBJ2-5,TRBD2,TRBV10-3,TGTGCCGTACGGGGGGAATGGGAGACCCAGTACTTC,CAVRGEWETQYF
NA,TRBJ2-4,NA,TRBV7-9,TGTGCCAGCAGCTTAGGACAGGGAGGCCTTTTGGACATTCAGTACTTC,CASSLGQGGLLDIQYF
NA,TRBJ2-6,TRBD2,TRBV7-8,TGTGCCAGCAGCTCGATAGCGGGAGCGGGGGCCAACGTCCTGACTTTC,CASSSIAGAGANVLTF
NA,TRBJ1-1,NA,TRBV6-1,TGTGCCAGCAAAGGTACCGAGGTTGGTACTAAAGCTTTCTTT,CASKGTEVGTKAFF
NA,TRBJ2-7,NA,TRBV11-2,TGTGCCAGCAGCTTAGGGGGCGGGCCCTCCTACGAGCAGTACTTC,CASSLGGGPSYEQYF
NA,TRBJ2-1,NA,TRBV7-3,TGTGCCAGCAGCCCACAGGCAAATGAGCAGTTCTTC,CASSPQANEQFF
NA,TRBJ1-2,NA,TRBV5-5,TGTGCCAGCAGCGGCGGGACACTCTATGGCTACACCTTC,CASSGGTLYGYTF
NA,TRBJ2-3,TRBD2,TRBV7-7,TGTGCCAGCAGCTCGACTAGCGGGCCTACAGATACGCAGTATTTT,CASSSTSGPTDTQYF
NA,TRBJ1-2,TRBD1,TRBV28,TGTGCCAGCAGTTCCCTCGTCCCGGGACAGGGGTCAGCGAACTATGGCTACACCTTC,CASSSLVPGQGSANYGYTF
NA,TRBJ2-7,NA,TRBV10-1,TGCGCCAGCAGTCGTGGGTCCTACGAGCAGTACTTC,CASSRGSYEQYF
NA,TRBJ2-7,NA,TRBV10-3,TGTGCCATCAGTGATGGCGAGCAGTACTTC,CAISDGEQYF
NA,TRBJ1-2,TRBD1,TRBV15,TGTGCCACCAGCGACCTGGGACAGGGAGGCTACACCTTC,CATSDLGQGGYTF
NA,TRBJ2-1,NA,TRBV9,TGTGCCAGCAACTATGGGGGTGGCGCCGCAATCCGAGGCTACAATGAGCAGTTCTTC,CASNYGGGAAIRGYNEQFF
NA,TRBJ2-7,NA,TRBV30,TGTGCCTGGAAAACGGGACACCCCTACGAGCAGTACTTC,CAWKTGHPYEQYF
NA,TRBJ2-7,TRBD2,TRBV19,TGTGCCAGTAGTATCCTAGCGGGAGCCTACGAGCAGTACTTC,CASSILAGAYEQYF
once,TRBJ2-1,NA,TRBV25-1,TGTGCCAGCAGTGAAGGGGCCTTCCGTTTCATTAATGAGCAGTTCTTC,CASSEGAFRFINEQFF
NA,TRBJ1-2,TRBD1,TRBV19,TGTGCCAGTAGTCTCGACAGGGGTTGGACCTATGGCTACACCTTC,CASSLDRGWTYGYTF
NA,TRBJ2-5,TRBD2,TRBV11-2,TGTGCCAGCAGCCAGGCGGGGGGTGCGGTGGAGACCCAGTACTTC,CASSQAGGAVETQYF
NA,TRBJ1-5,NA,TRBV5-1,TGCGCCAGCAGCTTGGGTGGGGGCAATAATCAGCCCCAGCATTTT,CASSLGGGNNQPQHF
NA,TRBJ2-1,TRBD2,TRBV7-2,TGTGCCAGCAGCTTAGTTAGCGGGAGTGAGCAGTTCTTC,CASSLVSGSEQFF
NA,TRBJ2-6,TRBD1,TRBV7-9,TGTGCCAGCAGGGGGGACAGGGAGAGTCTAAGCTATGGGGCCAACGTCCTGACTTTC,CASRGDRESLSYGANVLTF
NA,TRBJ2-3,TRBD1,TRBV9,TGTGCCAGCCGGGGACAGGGGGCGACCGGAGATACGCAGTATTTT,CASRGQGATGDTQYF
NA,TRBJ2-7,NA,TRBV18,TGTGCCAGCTCACCCAACTCCCGACGGGGATCCTACGAGCAGTACTTC,CASSPNSRRGSYEQYF
once,TRBJ2-2,NA,TRBV5-1,TGCGCCAGCAGCACTGGTGTTGGGAGCATAGGGGAGCTGTTTTTT,CASSTGVGSIGELFF
NA,TRBJ2-4,TRBD1,TRBV29-1,TGCAGCGTTGTAGTACAGGGGGTGAACATTCAGTACTTC,CSVVVQGVNIQYF
NA,TRBJ2-7,NA,TRBV6-5,TGTGCCAGCAGCCAACGCAGCCAGTCCGAGCAGTACTTC,CASSQRSQSEQYF
NA,TRBJ1-2,TRBD1,TRBV5-5,TGTGCCAGCAGCTCGCGGACAGGGGGCGATGGTGGCTACACCTTC,CASSSRTGGDGGYTF
NA,TRBJ2-1,TRBD1,TRBV6-5,TGTGCCAGCAGTATCGGGACAGGGAGAAATGAGCAGTTCTTC,CASSIGTGRNEQFF
NA,TRBJ2-1,NA,TRBV6-1,TGTGCCAGCAGTGAGGTCGACCCGCAGTTCTTC,CASSEVDPQFF
NA,TRBJ1-2,NA,TRBV5-1,TGCGCCAGCAGCTTGGAATTTACAGGGTACTATGGCTACACCTTC,CASSLEFTGYYGYTF